This T cell receptor (beta chain) was retrieved from a study of OX40 agonist ivuxolimab in advanced cancers. For the study at large: Three patients showed partial responses: one hepatocellular carcinoma and two cutaneous melanoma cases.

This CDR3 has 15 amino acids. Sampling of blood occurred at baseline, cycle 4 day 1, and cycle 7 day 1. Regarding the study as a whole: Both blood CD4+ and CD8+ T cells showed clonal growth by week 6 at 0.1 to 3.0 mg/kg. CD8+ T cells showed, on average, more clonal expansion than CD4+ cells.

Produced via immunoSEQ multiplex PCR; TCRdb's table is partial and in-frame only. The data contain about 81,000 clones, around four fifths of them singletons. A single count supports this clone. Antigen: not known. This TCR derives from an adult with an advanced solid tumor such as melanoma, head and neck, liver or kidney cancer. The specimen was CD4+ or CD8+ T cells sorted from blood, collected in a trial of the OX40 agonist ivuxolimab. V gene TRBV21-1 combines with J gene TRBJ2-5; TRBD1 is the table's D call, not checked against the DNA. TRBV21-1 has pseudogene status. In DNA form, the CDR3 reads TGTGCCAGCAGCCCCGAGGAACAGGCCCGAGAGACCCAGTACTTC. It yields the protein CASSPEEQARETQYF.